This T cell receptor beta chain stems from a study of CD8+ T cells in alopecia areata. Study details: Spontaneously alopecic C3H/HeJ graft donors, about 6-12 months old, gave skin to approximately 6-10-week-old female C3H/HeJ mice. General study findings and limits: The study found higher clonality in lesional than normal scalp, especially in alopecia totalis/universalis. With patients, TCR sharing proved less clear than in mice, a difference possibly related to HLA.

As the sequencing template, cDNA was produced by extracting RNA and reverse transcribing it. Assay: immunoSEQ multiplex PCR; the TCRdb copy retains only in-frame clones and omits some. The repertoire consists of 200,000 to 300,000 clones, none detected only once. The CDR3 runs 13 residues. The V gene's germline CDR1 is NSHNY and CDR2 SYGAGN. Trimming stripped 5 bases from V and 1 base from J, with 9 bases between. In this sample, this clone turned up a few times. Its antigen is not known. Gene labels here are mouse ones. The sequence runs out 4 residues before the end of the CDR3; the remainder is reconstructed from the germline J gene. Other DNA sequences in the same sample also yield this CDR3. Pooled cells of cutaneous lymph node origin were sorted on CD4, CD8alpha, NKG2D, NKG2ACE and other markers.

Sequences were obtained from CD4+ T cells sorted from a lymph node. This receptor was obtained from a C3H/HeJ mouse with alopecia areata. These mice share the MHC haplotype H2-k. V is TRBV13-1 and J is TRBJ1-2, with D maybe TRBD1 (6 bases). CDR3 bases read: TGTGCCAGCAGCAGGGGAGGAAACTCC. Its protein is CASSRGGNS. In full, the CDR3 is CASSRGGNSDYTF.